Listed here is a single T cell receptor beta chain. No antigen is known for it. Other DNA sequences from this sample encode an identical CDR3 as well. Per sorted-subset replicate PCR, input was around 200 ng DNA, representing about 29,000 T cell genomes. This table comes from immunoSEQ multiplex PCR, and its TCRdb copy is limited to in-frame clones, with some not included. The sample has around 1.5 million clones, about 98% seen once. These data originate in a study of shared clonotypes between healthy human individuals. Overall study context: The cohort had two women and three men, ages 18 to 49. Study findings and constraints: Large depth notwithstanding, sorted-subset sequencing proved incomplete by rarefaction.

The specimen sequenced was naive CD4+ T cells sorted from blood. Described subset: CD45RA+ positively selected. The sequence derives from a man aged 30 to 39 in good health.

The CDR3 region has the DNA TGCAGTGCTAGGGGATCAGGTGGCTACACCTTC. Amino acid sequence: CSARGSGGYTF. The V gene is TRBV20-1, the J gene TRBJ1-2, with D unresolved. V lost 3 bases to trimming and J lost 7 bases, with 9 bases between them. The germline gives CDR1 DFQATT, CDR2 SNEGSKA (reference sequence). The CDR3 is made up of 11 amino acids.